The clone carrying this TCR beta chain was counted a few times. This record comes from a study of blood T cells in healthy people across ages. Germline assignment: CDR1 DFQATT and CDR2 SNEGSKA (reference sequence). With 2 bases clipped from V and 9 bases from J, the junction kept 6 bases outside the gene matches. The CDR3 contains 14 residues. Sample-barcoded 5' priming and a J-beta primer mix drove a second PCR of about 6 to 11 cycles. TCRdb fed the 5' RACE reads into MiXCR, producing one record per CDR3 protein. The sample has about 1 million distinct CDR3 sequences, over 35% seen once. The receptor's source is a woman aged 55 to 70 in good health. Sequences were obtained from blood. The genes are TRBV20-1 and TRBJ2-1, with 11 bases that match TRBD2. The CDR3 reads CSARPLAGGFEQFF. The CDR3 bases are TGCAGTGCTAGACCCCTAGCGGGAGGTTTTGAGCAGTTCTTC.